These T cell receptor beta chains were read from a single sample in a study of T cell changes during pregnancy in multiple sclerosis. TCRdb's copy holds only in-frame clones and misses some; the assay was immunoSEQ multiplex PCR. The table includes tens of thousands of clones, approximately 94% detected once. Sequences were derived from peripheral blood, sampled in the third trimester of pregnancy. The origin of the receptors is a female donor with multiple sclerosis, enrolled in a pregnancy study. Both conserved end residues are part of each CDR3. The order of the fields is J gene, D gene, clone size, CDR3 length, V gene, CDR3 protein, CDR3 DNA. D genes are given only for firm matches. Expanded clones get a size class; other rows say once, few or many, or leave the size out.

>TRBJ2-7|-|-|16|TRBV4-1
CASSQDQTVPSGEQYF
TGCGCCAGCAGCCAAGATCAGACTGTACCTTCGGGCGAGCAGTACTTC
>TRBJ2-7|TRBD1|-|14|TRBV19
CASSTGQGPHEQYF
TGTGCCAGTAGTACCGGACAGGGCCCCCACGAGCAGTACTTC
>TRBJ2-1|-|few|15|TRBV5-1
CASSLGLLENNEQFF
TGCGCCAGCAGCCTAGGACTATTGGAAAACAATGAGCAGTTCTTC
>TRBJ2-7|-|-|12|TRBV6-1
CASSEAGDEQYF
TGTGCCAGCAGTGAAGCCGGGGACGAGCAGTACTTC
>TRBJ2-5|-|-|15|TRBV5-1
CASSFRQGRSETQYF
TGCGCCAGCAGCTTCCGTCAGGGGCGGTCGGAGACCCAGTACTTC
>TRBJ1-1|-|few|14|TRBV5-1
CASSLTQGRTEAFF
TGCGCCAGCAGCTTAACCCAGGGTAGGACTGAAGCTTTCTTT
>TRBJ2-4|-|-|13|TRBV7-8
CASSLDGIDIQYF
TGTGCCAGCAGCTTAGACGGGATTGACATTCAGTACTTC
>TRBJ2-3|TRBD2|-|17|TRBV7-2
CASSLARLAGNTDTQYF
TGTGCCAGCAGCTTAGCCAGACTAGCGGGAAACACAGATACGCAGTATTTT
>TRBJ2-5|TRBD2|-|13|TRBV2
CASSETGGGRKYF
TGTGCCAGCAGTGAAACTGGCGGGGGTCGAAAGTACTTC
>TRBJ1-2|TRBD1|-|12|TRBV27
CASRSGQWGYTF
TGTGCCAGCAGATCGGGACAGTGGGGCTACACCTTC
>TRBJ2-5|-|-|16|TRBV7-8
CASSLAWQGRQETQYF
TGTGCCAGCAGCTTAGCGTGGCAGGGGCGGCAAGAGACCCAGTACTTC
>TRBJ1-1|-|-|12|TRBV7-9
CASSRGVTEAFF
TGTGCCAGCAGCCGGGGAGTCACTGAAGCTTTCTTT
>TRBJ2-1|-|-|14|TRBV5-1
CASSFLTSDNEQFF
TGCGCCAGCAGCTTCTTGACTAGTGACAATGAGCAGTTCTTC
>TRBJ2-7|-|-|13|TRBV5-4
CASSLAERREQYF
TGTGCCAGCAGCTTGGCCGAAAGGAGGGAGCAGTACTTC
>TRBJ1-3|-|-|16|TRBV7-2
CASSFSLGASGNTIYF
TGTGCCAGCAGCTTTTCTCTGGGAGCCTCTGGAAACACCATATATTTT
>TRBJ2-2|-|-|14|TRBV5-1
CASSLATATGELFF
TGCGCCAGCAGCTTGGCCACAGCCACCGGGGAGCTGTTTTTT
>TRBJ1-4|-|-|13|TRBV18
CASSRRSDEKLFF
TGTGCCAGCTCACGTCGTTCTGATGAAAAACTGTTTTTT
>TRBJ2-7|-|-|12|TRBV4-1
CASSQAQGEQYF
TGCGCCAGCAGCCAAGCCCAGGGGGAGCAGTACTTC
>TRBJ2-1|-|-|12|TRBV5-5
CASSSTGYEQFF
TGTGCCAGCAGCTCCACAGGGTATGAGCAGTTCTTC
>TRBJ2-7|TRBD2|-|14|TRBV2
CASGGLASFYEQYF
TGTGCCAGCGGGGGACTAGCGAGTTTCTACGAGCAGTACTTC
>TRBJ2-1|TRBD2|-|15|TRBV9
CASGIAGSSYNEQFF
TGTGCCAGCGGAATAGCGGGAAGCTCCTACAATGAGCAGTTCTTC
>TRBJ1-1|-|few|13|TRBV10-3
CAISEPGNAEAFF
TGTGCCATCAGTGAGCCGGGTAACGCTGAAGCTTTCTTT
>TRBJ2-2|TRBD2|-|18|TRBV7-6
CASSLELAGLGNTGELFF
TGTGCCAGCAGCTTAGAACTAGCGGGTCTAGGGAACACCGGGGAGCTGTTTTTT
>TRBJ2-1|-|once|12|TRBV19
CASSIENSPQFF
TGTGCCAGTAGTATAGAGAACAGCCCCCAGTTCTTC
>TRBJ2-7|TRBD2|-|14|TRBV7-2
CASTLAGGSNEQYF
TGTGCCTCTACTCTAGCGGGAGGGAGCAACGAGCAGTACTTC
>TRBJ2-5|TRBD1|-|17|TRBV4-1
CASSHRTGQGFQETQYF
TGCGCCAGCAGCCACCGCACTGGACAGGGGTTCCAAGAGACCCAGTACTTC
>TRBJ2-2|TRBD2|-|18|TRBV5-6
CASSLAGGAGFDTGELFF
TGTGCCAGCAGCTTGGCCGGGGGGGCGGGGTTCGACACCGGGGAGCTGTTTTTT
>TRBJ1-5|TRBD1|-|15|TRBV4-1
CASSQVAGGGQPQHF
TGCGCCAGCAGCCAAGTTGCAGGGGGAGGTCAGCCCCAGCATTTT
>TRBJ2-7|TRBD1|-|14|TRBV28
CASSKQGSVYEQYF
TGTGCCAGCAGTAAACAGGGGTCGGTGTACGAGCAGTACTTC
>TRBJ2-2|-|once|16|TRBV4-2
CASSALDGANTGELFF
TGTGCCAGCAGCGCACTAGACGGAGCAAACACCGGGGAGCTGTTTTTT
>TRBJ2-7|-|-|15|TRBV19
CASSMSSGGLHEQYF
TGTGCCAGTAGTATGTCGTCTGGGGGCCTCCACGAGCAGTACTTC
>TRBJ1-1|TRBD1|-|15|TRBV7-9
CASSGRTGGFPEAFF
TGTGCCAGCAGCGGTCGGACAGGGGGGTTCCCTGAAGCTTTCTTT
>TRBJ1-2|-|-|12|TRBV19
CASTLRGNGYTF
TGTGCCAGTACCTTAAGAGGGAATGGCTACACCTTC
>TRBJ1-2|TRBD1|-|16|TRBV18
CASSSETGIVRRGYTF
TGTGCCAGCTCCTCCGAGACAGGGATCGTCCGGCGTGGCTACACCTTC
>TRBJ2-1|-|-|17|TRBV7-8
CASSLNPPGDRYGEQFF
TGTGCCAGCAGCTTAAACCCCCCGGGAGACCGGTACGGTGAGCAGTTCTTC
>TRBJ1-1|-|-|13|TRBV30
CAWRLTGNTEAFF
TGTGCCTGGAGACTGACAGGGAACACTGAAGCTTTCTTT
>TRBJ2-7|TRBD2|-|14|TRBV30
CAWSVWTGGDEQYF
TGTGCCTGGAGTGTTTGGACGGGAGGAGACGAGCAGTACTTC
>TRBJ2-7|TRBD2|-|14|TRBV27
CASSSLAGVYEQYF
TGTGCCAGCAGTTCCCTAGCGGGAGTCTACGAGCAGTACTTC
>TRBJ1-2|-|-|15|TRBV5-1
CASSLNEERAKGYTF
TGCGCCAGCAGCTTGAATGAGGAGCGGGCGAAGGGCTACACCTTC
>TRBJ2-7|TRBD1|-|12|TRBV29-1
CSVGDRAYEQYF
TGCAGCGTGGGAGACAGGGCCTACGAGCAGTACTTC
>TRBJ1-5|-|-|14|TRBV28
CASRKRQSNQPQHF
TGTGCCAGCAGGAAAAGACAGAGCAATCAGCCCCAGCATTTT
>TRBJ2-7|TRBD2|-|16|TRBV27
CASSLSVASGAYEQYF
TGTGCCAGCAGTTTATCGGTGGCTAGCGGGGCCTACGAGCAGTACTTC
>TRBJ2-2|TRBD2|-|14|TRBV7-3
CASSPSGSTGELFF
TGTGCCAGCAGTCCTAGCGGGAGTACCGGGGAGCTGTTTTTT
>TRBJ2-5|TRBD2|-|14|TRBV10-3
CAISGLAGDETQYF
TGTGCCATCAGTGGACTAGCGGGAGATGAGACCCAGTACTTC
>TRBJ2-3|TRBD2|-|16|TRBV10-2
CASSTGTSGHTDTQYF
TGCGCCAGCTCTACCGGGACTAGCGGCCACACAGATACGCAGTATTTT
>TRBJ2-3|-|-|14|TRBV19
CASSIGAGTDTQYF
TGTGCCAGTAGTATAGGGGCTGGGACAGATACGCAGTATTTT
>TRBJ1-1|-|-|11|TRBV18
CASSREEGAFF
TGTGCCAGCTCACGAGAAGAGGGAGCTTTCTTT
>TRBJ2-3|TRBD2|once|17|TRBV4-2
CASSPRTSGMLPDTQYF
TGTGCCAGCAGCCCTCGGACTAGCGGGATGTTACCAGATACGCAGTATTTT
>TRBJ1-1|-|-|13|TRBV14
CASSQGMNTEAFF
TGTGCCAGCAGCCAAGGTATGAACACTGAAGCTTTCTTT
>TRBJ2-1|TRBD2|-|18|TRBV7-2
CASSDPGLAGGPYNEQFF
TGTGCCAGCAGCGACCCGGGACTAGCGGGAGGCCCCTACAATGAGCAGTTCTTC
>TRBJ1-1|TRBD1|once|15|TRBV2
CASRSDRAMNTEAFF
TGTGCCAGCAGGTCGGACAGGGCTATGAACACTGAAGCTTTCTTT
>TRBJ2-2|-|-|16|TRBV10-3
CAISDRGQSSTGELFF
TGTGCCATCAGTGATCGGGGACAAAGTTCAACCGGGGAGCTGTTTTTT
>TRBJ1-5|TRBD1|-|17|TRBV19
CASSIVPGGLSNQPQHF
TGTGCCAGTAGTATTGTCCCAGGGGGCCTGAGCAATCAGCCCCAGCATTTT
>TRBJ2-4|-|-|15|TRBV6-4
CATETGLLKGNIQYF
TGTGCCACCGAGACAGGACTTCTGAAGGGAAACATTCAGTACTTC
>TRBJ1-4|-|once|15|TRBV14
CASSPPTGRGEKLFF
TGTGCCAGCAGCCCCCCTACAGGGCGTGGGGAAAAACTGTTTTTT
>TRBJ2-3|TRBD1|-|16|TRBV6-5
CASSYIRQGATDTQYF
TGTGCCAGCAGTTACATCCGGCAGGGGGCAACAGATACGCAGTATTTT
>TRBJ2-7|TRBD2|once|16|TRBV28
CASSRPGLAGLYEQYF
TGTGCCAGCAGTCGCCCGGGACTAGCGGGACTATACGAGCAGTACTTC